This entry lists 5 T cell receptor beta chains sequenced from one sample in a study of blood T cells in healthy people across ages. A sample-barcoded 5' primer and a J-beta primer mix were used in a second PCR of roughly 6 to 11 cycles. TCRdb reprocessed the 5' RACE reads with MiXCR, giving one entry per CDR3 protein. Of more than 600,000 distinct CDR3 sequences listed, 20% to 30% are singletons. These data are also associated with another study on T cells of mothers and their children.

Material for sequencing was blood. Receptors originate from a boy between 10 and 17 years old in good health.

This clonotype was seen a handful of times. V gene TRBV12-3 or TRBV12-4 combines with J gene TRBJ1-6; 10 nucleotides agree with TRBD1. V was pared by 11 bases and J by 8 bases, with 6 bases of the junction left unmatched. CDR3 length: 13 residues. CDR3 sequence: CAPGQGSDSPLHF. CDR3 nucleotide sequence: TGTGCCCCGGGACAGGGGAGCGATTCACCCCTCCACTTT.

This clonotype turned up a few times. The rearrangement uses TRBV24-1 and TRBJ2-3, with D perhaps TRBD1 (6 bases). This CDR3 region has 15 residues. V gave up 5 bases and J gave up 4 bases, with 15 bases separating them. Per germline, CDR1 KGHDR and CDR2 SFDVKD. The CDR3 sequence: CATSVNREYSDTQYF. The CDR3 nucleotides read TGTGCCACCAGTGTTAACAGGGAATATTCAGATACGCAGTATTTT.

This clonotype was observed a handful of times. The chain carries TRBV2 and TRBJ1-2, with D possibly being TRBD1 (5 bases). Deletions cut 3 bases from V and 8 bases from J, with 13 bases between. This CDR3 is 13 amino acids long. The germline CDR1 and CDR2 sequences are SNHLY and FYNNEI. CDR3 in DNA: TGTGCCAGCAGTGATCCCCAGGGAAGGGGCTACACCTTC. This sequence encodes CASSDPQGRGYTF.

This sequence joins TRBV7-9 and TRBJ2-5; D tentatively reads TRBD1 or TRBD2 (5 bases each). The tail of the sequence fits TRBJ2-7 better, so the J call may be wrong. Germline-derived CDR1 and CDR2 are SEHNR and FQNEAQ (reference sequence). The CDR3 runs 14 residues. The CDR3 coding sequence is TGTGCCAGCGGCCCCGGGACCGGCTCCTACGAGCAGTACTTC. This encodes CASGPGTGSYEQYF.

The chain couples TRBV15 to TRBJ1-2, with D possibly TRBD1 on 5 matching bases. CDR3 length: 15 amino acids. Per the germline V gene, CDR1 is LNHNV and CDR2 is YYDKDF (reference sequence). The germline V and J ends were trimmed by 6 bases and 1 base, with 15 bases remaining between them. The CDR3 here is CATRPFLDSNYGYTF. DNA for the CDR3: TGTGCCACCAGACCGTTCCTTGACAGTAACTATGGCTACACCTTC.